This TCR beta chain was sequenced in a study of CD8 T cells in Susac syndrome. The CDR3 is made up of 16 amino acids. The V gene end was trimmed by 3 bases and the J gene end by 6 bases; junction bases not matched to a gene: 8. CDR1 is SGHRS, CDR2 YFSETQ, per germline. Concerning this clonotype itself: What it binds is not known.

RNA in amounts of roughly 0.5 to 1 ug was reverse transcribed with random hexamers. A multiplex approach, immunoSEQ multiplex PCR, amplified TCR beta CDR3 across 54 Vbeta and 13 Jbeta. TCRdb analysed the immunoSEQ multiplex PCR reads with MiXCR anew, one entry per CDR3 protein. Seen here are about 210,000 distinct CDR3 sequences, about 94% observed once, and the top ten hold approximately 0.15%. Study-wide points: Only a relatively small number of individuals were included in the TCR sequencing and HLA analysis. The CD4+ T cell repertoires from Susac syndrome exhibited no clonal expansion.

TEMRA cells were FACS-enriched and CD8+ and CD4+ T cells negatively isolated. The chain recombines TRBV5-1 with TRBJ2-3; 12 nucleotides match TRBD2. This receptor was taken from a human donor with Susac syndrome. Sample: CD4+ T cells from PBMCs. This chain's CDR3 is CASSSQASGGADTQYF. DNA of the CDR3: TGCGCCAGCAGCTCACAGGCTAGCGGGGGGGCGGATACGCAGTATTTT.